The T cell receptor beta chain described here comes from a study of blood T cell repertoires in COVID-19. Across the whole study: Spain, Italy and the United States supplied samples that represented acute and convalescent COVID-19. T cells, B-cell-depleted T cells, or PBMCs provided the cDNA or gDNA that served as material.

Generated by immunoSEQ multiplex PCR, the TCRdb table keeps only in-frame clones and is missing some. The sample holds some 170,000 clones, over 85% seen once. The CDR3 contains 17 residues. With 6 bases clipped from V and 4 bases from J, the junction kept 9 bases outside the gene matches. Germline V gene data show CDR1 as KGHDR and CDR2 as SFDVKD. This chain uses TRBV24-1 with TRBJ2-3; 13 bases are shared with TRBD2. This sequence was found in a man between 60 and 75 years old with active or convalescent COVID-19. Sequencing input: peripheral blood. The CDR3 nucleotides read TGTGCCACCAGTTCACCCCGAACTAGCGGGGGGGCAGATACGCAGTATTTT. Its protein product is CATSSPRTSGGADTQYF.